Below, 29 T cell receptor beta chains from the same sample are listed, as sequenced in a study of low-dose radiotherapy and immunotherapy resistance in tumors. Priming of first-strand cDNA relied on TRAV- and TRBV-specific primers (covering alpha and beta chains). Both a constant-region primer and a V-primer adapter served to amplify TCRs across 15 to 20 PCR cycles. TCRdb independently ran MiXCR on the reads; one entry per CDR3 protein. Of tens of thousands of distinct CDR3 sequences listed, approximately 17% are singletons. Time point denoted: before trial treatment. Material: PBMCs, obtained before treatment. The receptors shown here come from a male donor with prostate cancer.

This clonotype was recorded many times. The genes are TRBV7-8 and TRBJ2-3, with D possibly called TRBD1 or TRBD2 (7 bases each). The CDR3 covers 15 residues. Germline-derived CDR1 and CDR2 are SGHVS and FQNEAQ. V was shortened by 3 bases and J by 4 bases, with 14 bases between the two germline ends. The chain's CDR3 is CASSFGRGRADTQYF. The DNA of the CDR3 is TGTGCCAGCAGCTTTGGGAGGGGGCGCGCAGATACGCAGTATTTT.

As to this clonotype: Since a far larger clone is one base different, this is likely a read error. CDR3 in DNA: TGTGCCAGCAGCGTTACCGTCAGAGGGGAGCAGTTCTTC. Translated: CASSVTVRGEQFF. The chain combines TRBV9 with TRBJ2-1, with D possibly being TRBD2 (5 bases). The germline V gene has CDR1 SGDLS and CDR2 YYNGEE. The CDR3 runs 13 residues. Trimming took off 2 bases at V and 10 bases at J, with 13 bases between the two ends.

CDR3 sequence (DNA): TGTGCCAGCAGCAAAGGGCCCCTTTTATACAGGGGGAACGGAAACACCATATATTTT. Translating gives CASSKGPLLYRGNGNTIYF. J is TRBJ1-3 and V is TRBV21-1; TRBD1, as called in the table, went unchecked against the DNA. TRBV21-1 is termed a pseudogene. This CDR3 contains 19 residues.

This clonotype was seen many times. The V call is TRBV4-1, the J call TRBJ2-7, with a possible D match to TRBD1 (6 bases). This CDR3 has 13 residues. The V gene lost 0 bases and the J gene lost 6 bases, with 9 bases spanning the gap. Germline CDR1 reads MGHRA; CDR2 reads YSYEKL. CDR3 DNA sequence: TGCGCCAGCAGCCAAGATACAGGGATCGAGCAGTACTTC. This codes for CASSQDTGIEQYF.

This clonotype was counted at least ten times. The rearrangement links TRBV12-3 or TRBV12-4 to TRBJ2-3; 7 nucleotides align to TRBD2. The CDR3 covers 14 residues. Unmatched junction bases numbered 3, after V lost 1 base and J lost 5 bases. CDR3 DNA: TGTGCCAGCAGTTTAGGCGGGAGTCTAGATACGCAGTATTTT. Its protein is CASSLGGSLDTQYF.

This rearrangement joins TRBV6-2 or TRBV6-3 to TRBJ2-1, with 11 positions matching TRBD2. From germline, CDR1 is MNHEY and CDR2 SVGEGT. The J segment lost 6 bases and the V segment lost 5 bases, leaving 6 bases of the junction unmatched. CDR3 length equals 15 residues. The CDR3 protein is CASSPLAGGGNEQFF. The CDR3 DNA reads as TGTGCCAGCAGTCCGCTAGCGGGAGGAGGCAATGAGCAGTTCTTC.

This clonotype was picked up many times. The V call is TRBV7-8, the J call TRBJ2-7; TRBD2 aligns across 9 bases. V shed 6 bases and J 0 bases; nucleotides not matched to a gene: 6. CDR3 size: 15 residues. The germline gives CDR1 SGHVS, CDR2 FQNEAQ. As DNA, the CDR3 is TGTGCCAGCAGTTCCTTAGCGGGGGCCTCCTACGAGCAGTACTTC. Its protein product is CASSSLAGASYEQYF.

This clonotype came up many times. This chain connects TRBV7-2 to TRBJ2-3; possible D gene TRBD2, 5 bases. Trimming took off 2 bases at V and 11 bases at J, with 11 bases between the two ends. Germline loops: CDR1 SGHTA, CDR2 FQGNSA. The CDR3 has 12 residues. CDR3 sequence reads: CASSLMASWQYF. CDR3 coding DNA: TGTGCCAGCAGCTTAATGGCTAGCTGGCAGTATTTT.

At least ten counts were recorded for this clonotype. CDR3 amino acids: CASSELAGPNSYNEQFF. In DNA form, the CDR3 reads TGTGCCAGCAGTGAATTGGCAGGGCCAAACTCCTACAATGAGCAGTTCTTC. The V call is TRBV25-1, the J call TRBJ2-1; D perhaps matches TRBD1 (5 bases). Germline lookup yields CDR1 MGHDK and CDR2 SYGVNS. The CDR3 runs 17 residues. V was trimmed by 1 base and J by 0 bases, leaving 13 bases between them.

This clonotype was detected ten times or more. The chain couples TRBV19 to TRBJ2-2, with 9 bases identical to TRBD1. V was pared by 3 bases and J by 5 bases, with 1 base of the junction left unmatched. The CDR3 is 14 amino acids. The germline CDR1 and CDR2 sequences are LNHDA and SQIVND (reference sequence). CDR3 in amino acids: CASSMTGGTGELFF. CDR3 nucleotide sequence: TGTGCCAGTAGTATGACAGGGGGTACCGGGGAGCTGTTTTTT.

In this sample, this clonotype turned up many times. The CDR3 loop is CASGQGGYYGYTF. CDR3 DNA sequence: TGTGCCTCGGGACAGGGCGGGTACTATGGCTACACCTTC. The chain combines TRBV30 with TRBJ1-2; 9 bases are a match to TRBD1. This CDR3 spans 13 amino acids. V lost 7 bases and J lost 3; bases outside the gene matches: 6. Per germline, CDR1 GTSNPN and CDR2 SVGIG (reference sequence).

This chain connects TRBV3-1 to TRBJ2-5; D unclear. CDR3 length equals 14 residues. The V gene lost 0 bases and the J gene lost 1 base, with 6 bases spanning the gap. Germline lookup yields CDR1 LGHDT and CDR2 YNNKEL (reference sequence). The chain's CDR3 is CASSQESLQETQYF. CDR3 coding DNA: TGTGCCAGCAGCCAAGAATCCCTCCAAGAGACCCAGTACTTC.

Many counts were recorded for this clonotype. The V and J genes are TRBV20-1 and TRBJ2-1; 10 positions match TRBD2. There are 13 residues in the CDR3. With 5 bases clipped from V and 6 bases from J, the junction kept 4 bases outside the gene matches. Germline CDR1 reads DFQATT; CDR2 reads SNEGSKA (reference sequence). This chain's CDR3 is CSAQRTSGNEQFF. CDR3 nucleotides: TGCAGTGCTCAACGGACTAGCGGCAATGAGCAGTTCTTC.

The sample holds many counts of this clonotype. The rearrangement uses TRBV29-1 and TRBJ2-1; TRBD1 aligns across 8 bases. In germline, CDR1 is SQVTM, CDR2 ANQGSEA. The CDR3 totals 18 residues. V shed 2 bases, J shed 5 bases, and the junction held 17 bases outside the gene matches. CDR3 coding DNA: TGCAGCGTTGAACTCTTGGACAGGGCCCCTATAATGGACAATGAGCAGTTCTTC. Protein sequence: CSVELLDRAPIMDNEQFF.

This clonotype was detected many times. The gene calls are TRBV19 and TRBJ1-1, with D possibly TRBD1 on 6 matching bases. Between the trimmed V and J ends, which lost 3 bases and 4 bases, there was a span of 15 bases. Germline V gene data show CDR1 as LNHDA and CDR2 as SQIVND (reference sequence). There are 15 residues in the CDR3. CDR3 sequence reads: CASSIRAGARTEAFF. In nucleotides, the CDR3 is TGTGCCAGTAGTATCCGGGCAGGGGCCCGCACTGAAGCTTTCTTT. Using reference TRBV19 and TRBJ1-1 for the parts outside the CDR3, the full variable domain is DGGITQSPKYLFRKEGQNVTLSCEQNLNHDAMYWYRQDPGQGLRLIYYSQIVNDFQKGDIAEGYSVSREKKESFPLTVTSAQKNPTAFYLCASSIRAGARTEAFFGQGTRLTVV.

This clonotype was seen repeatedly, ten times or more. The rearrangement joins TRBV28 to TRBJ1-1; a weak D match, TRBD1 (5 bases). From germline, CDR1 is MDHEN and CDR2 SYDVKM. The CDR3 is 15 amino acids. V lost 4 bases, J lost 4 bases, and 16 bases lay in between. CDR3 DNA sequence: TGTGCCAGCAGTTCCGCTTGGGGGGGTGGCACTGAAGCTTTCTTT. Protein product: CASSSAWGGGTEAFF.

V gene TRBV20-1 combines with J gene TRBJ1-3; possibly TRBD1 for D (5 bases). Trimming pared 6 bases from V and 4 bases from J, leaving 16 bases between. Per germline, CDR1 DFQATT and CDR2 SNEGSKA (reference sequence). CDR3 length equals 14 residues. CDR3 sequence: CSAFTREGGNTIYF. Here the CDR3 DNA reads TGCAGTGCCTTTACCAGGGAAGGGGGAAACACCATATATTTT.

In this sample, this clonotype turned up many times. The rearrangement uses TRBV11-2 and TRBJ2-4; D gene unclear. The CDR3 spans 15 residues. V gave up 5 bases and J gave up 8 bases, with 19 bases separating them. Germline CDR1 SGHAT, CDR2 FQNNGV. DNA of the CDR3: TGTGCCAGCAGCCCCCCCAAGTGGCGGTCGGACATTCAGTACTTC. It translates to CASSPPKWRSDIQYF.

With regard to this clonotype: One end of the junction fails to match germline, which may point to a read error. This chain joins TRBV13 and TRBJ1-3, with TRBD1 matching 9 bases. This CDR3 spans 15 amino acids. Germline loops: CDR1 PRHDT, CDR2 FYEKMQ (reference sequence). The DNA of the CDR3 is TGTGCCTGCAGCACTCAGACAGGGGGTGGAAACACCATATATTTT. The encoded protein is CACSTQTGGGNTIYF.

DNA of the CDR3: TGTGCCAGCAGCTTAAGGGGACGACAGGGGGCGAGCACAGATACGCAGTATTTT. It translates to CASSLRGRQGASTDTQYF. The chain carries TRBV7-3 and TRBJ2-3, with 10 bases that match TRBD1. Germline loops: CDR1 SGHTA, CDR2 FQGTGA. The CDR3 extends over 18 amino acids. V was clipped by 1 base and J by 0 bases; unmatched bases: 7.

This sequence joins TRBV2 and TRBJ2-7; TRBD1 is a possible D gene (6 bases). The CDR3 is 11 amino acids. V lost 7 bases, J lost 7 bases, and 11 bases lay in between. Germline CDR1 SNHLY, CDR2 FYNNEI. For the CDR3, the DNA is TGTGCCAGCAAGGGGGTGGGGGAGCAGTACTTC. Translated: CASKGVGEQYF.

This clonotype was seen repeatedly, ten times or more. The chain recombines TRBV10-3 with TRBJ1-6; D not resolved. This CDR3 spans 15 amino acids. Germline CDR1 ENHRY, CDR2 SYGVKD. Trimming pared 2 bases from V and 10 bases from J, leaving 15 bases between. The CDR3 loop reads CAISEDRGVLSPLHF. The DNA of the CDR3 is TGTGCCATCAGTGAGGACCGCGGAGTATTATCACCCCTCCACTTT.

This clonotype appeared many times. The V gene is TRBV2, the J gene TRBJ2-6; 8 nucleotides align to TRBD1. The CDR3 loop spans 15 amino acids. Trimming at V came to 6 bases and at J to 2 bases, leaving 3 bases not matched to a gene. Germline CDR1 reads SNHLY; CDR2 reads FYNNEI. CDR3 coding DNA: TGTGCCAGCAGACAGGGGGGAGCTGGGGCCAACGTCCTGACTTTC. As protein: CASRQGGAGANVLTF.

About this clonotype itself: A read error may be the cause here, since a much bigger clone is one base away. This chain uses TRBV7-6 with TRBJ2-7, with 14 bases identical to TRBD2. CDR3 length equals 17 residues. CDR1 SGHVS and CDR2 FNYEAQ come from the germline V gene. J lost 7 bases, V lost 5 bases, and 13 bases had no gene match. CDR3 sequence: CASSPRLAGGPVNEQYF. CDR3 bases: TGTGCCAGCAGCCCGAGACTAGCGGGAGGGCCGGTCAATGAGCAGTACTTC.

This clonotype has a single count. This likely stems from a read error, as it lies one base from a far larger clone. The chain employs TRBV7-9 and TRBJ2-5; 7 bases fit TRBD1. V lost 5 bases to trimming and J lost 5 bases; unmatched junction nucleotides: 8. Germline lookup yields CDR1 SEHNR and CDR2 FQNEAQ (reference sequence). This CDR3 is built from 14 residues. The CDR3 nucleotides read TGTGCCAGCAGCAGTCGGACAGGACGGGAGACCCAGTACTTC. Its translation: CASSSRTGRETQYF.

Details on this clonotype: A far larger clone is just one base off, so this is likely a read error. This chain connects TRBV6-1 to TRBJ1-6, with 7 bases fitting TRBD1. This CDR3 region has 17 residues. From germline, CDR1 is MNHNS and CDR2 SASEGT. The CDR3 protein is CASRRGLYSSHNSPLHF. CDR3 DNA sequence: TGTGCCAGCAGGAGGGGGCTCTATAGCTCCCATAATTCACCCCTCCACTTT.

This clonotype was recorded at least ten times. V is TRBV28 and J is TRBJ1-1; 8 nucleotides agree with TRBD1. Per the germline V gene, CDR1 is MDHEN and CDR2 is SYDVKM. This CDR3 spans 14 amino acids. J lost 4 bases, V lost 6 bases, and 7 bases had no gene match. CDR3 in amino acids: CASRMTGVVTEAFF. The CDR3 bases are TGTGCCAGCAGGATGACAGGGGTGGTCACTGAAGCTTTCTTT.

This clonotype was counted at least ten times. This chain links TRBV14 with TRBJ2-1; no reliable D call. Trimming stripped 4 bases from V and 8 bases from J, with 12 bases between. The germline V gene encodes CDR1 SGHDN and CDR2 FVKESK. The CDR3 is made up of 13 amino acids. The CDR3 spells CASSLYYRDEQFF. In DNA, the CDR3 is TGTGCCAGCAGCCTTTACTATAGGGATGAGCAGTTCTTC.

This clonotype was counted a single time. The J gene is TRBJ2-7, the V gene TRBV4-1; TRBD1 matches 9 bases. V shed 5 bases, J shed 2 bases, and the junction held 13 bases outside the gene matches. Germline V gene data show CDR1 as MGHRA and CDR2 as YSYEKL. This CDR3 has 17 amino acids. CDR3 residues: CASSDRDRDRPTYEQYF. The CDR3 nucleotides are TGCGCCAGCAGCGATCGGGACAGGGACCGACCAACCTACGAGCAGTACTTC.